Shown below are 24 T cell receptor beta chains from a single sample sequenced in a study of cytomegalovirus exposure and HLA in healthy donors. Both 60 Vbeta primers and 13 Jbeta primers went into the PCR. Method: immunoSEQ multiplex PCR; TCRdb's copy keeps in-frame clones and lacks some. The table lists under 250,000 clones, roughly 80% of them singletons, with less than 3% in the top ten. The sample was PBMCs. These TCRs come from a woman aged 25 to 39 in good health and CMV-seronegative.

This chain links TRBV18 with TRBJ2-6, with D perhaps TRBD1 (6 bases). The CDR3 has 15 residues. The V gene lost 4 bases and the J gene lost 1 base, with 8 bases spanning the gap. Germline CDR1 reads KGHSH; CDR2 reads LQKENI. Here the CDR3 reads CASSRQVSGANVLTF. CDR3 DNA sequence: TGTGCCAGCTCACGACAGGTTTCTGGGGCCAACGTCCTGACTTTC.

The chain links TRBV7-6 to TRBJ1-2, with D possibly being TRBD1 (6 bases). This CDR3 has 14 residues. V was trimmed by 3 bases and J by 4 bases, leaving 12 bases between them. Per germline, CDR1 SGHVS and CDR2 FNYEAQ. The CDR3 nucleotides read TGTGCCAGCAGCTTGGGCCGCAGGGGCTATGGCTACACCTTC. Encoded protein: CASSLGRRGYGYTF.

V and J are TRBV18 and TRBJ2-2, with 11 bases aligning to TRBD2. J gave up 2 bases and V 4 bases, and 9 bases lay outside the gene matches. The CDR3 length is 18 residues. Germline loops: CDR1 KGHSH, CDR2 LQKENI. The DNA for the CDR3 is TGTGCCAGCTCACGTCCAGGGACTAGCGGAGCAAACACCGGGGAGCTGTTTTTT. It yields the protein CASSRPGTSGANTGELFF.

This rearrangement joins TRBV7-8 to TRBJ2-1; 12 nucleotides agree with TRBD2. The CDR3 runs 13 residues. CDR1 is SGHVS, CDR2 FQNEAQ, per germline. V lost 5 bases and J lost 9; bases outside the gene matches: 2. This CDR3 is CASSRGLAGEQFF. The CDR3 region has the DNA TGTGCCAGCAGCAGGGGACTAGCGGGTGAGCAGTTCTTC.

This chain connects TRBV15 to TRBJ1-5; D gene uncertain. Between the trimmed V and J ends, which lost 0 bases and 1 base, there was a span of 7 bases. In germline, CDR1 is LNHNV, CDR2 YYDKDF (reference sequence). The CDR3 contains 15 residues. The CDR3, as DNA: TGTGCCACCAGCAGAGATTTGAGAAGCAATCAGCCCCAGCATTTT. This translates into CATSRDLRSNQPQHF.

The chain carries TRBV4-1 and TRBJ2-7; D perhaps matches TRBD1 (5 bases). V was pared by 2 bases and J by 4 bases, with 15 bases between. Germline values: CDR1 MGHRA, CDR2 YSYEKL. The CDR3 is made up of 15 amino acids. The CDR3 protein is CASSQSTRVGYEQYF. CDR3 DNA sequence: TGCGCCAGCAGCCAATCGACCAGGGTAGGGTACGAGCAGTACTTC.

This clone was counted once. The chain carries TRBV6-6 and TRBJ2-2; the D is unclear. The V gene lost 7 bases and the J gene lost 6 bases, with 9 bases spanning the gap. CDR1 is MNHNY, CDR2 SVGAGI, per germline (reference sequence). The CDR3 contains 12 residues. CDR3 loop: CASKVGAGELFF. CDR3 DNA: TGTGCCAGCAAGGTGGGCGCCGGGGAGCTGTTTTTT.

This chain connects TRBV7-9 to TRBJ2-3, with 10 bases lining up with TRBD2. V lost 10 bases and J lost 4; bases outside the gene matches: 17. The CDR3 totals 17 residues. Germline CDR1 is SEHNR and CDR2 is FQNEAQ (reference sequence). CDR3 coding DNA: TGTGCCACCAAGACTAGCGGGTTCTCCGTTACCCCAGATACGCAGTATTTT. Translating it yields CATKTSGFSVTPDTQYF. The entire variable domain, with the rest obtained from reference TRBV7-9 and TRBJ2-3, is as follows: DTGVSQNPRHKITKRGQNVTFRCDPISEHNRLYWYRQTLGQGPEFLTYFQNEAQLEKSRLLSDRFSAERPKGSFSTLEIQRTEQGDSAMYLCATKTSGFSVTPDTQYFGPGTRLTVL.

The V gene is TRBV4-2, the J gene TRBJ2-2; TRBD2 agrees at 10 bases. The ends lost 5 bases at V and 6 bases at J; junction bases unmatched: 6. The CDR3 loop spans 15 amino acids. CDR1 is LGHNA, CDR2 YNFKEQ, per germline. CDR3 in amino acids: CASSLGLAFPGELFF. CDR3 sequence (DNA): TGTGCCAGCAGCTTGGGACTAGCGTTCCCCGGGGAGCTGTTTTTT.

This clone was counted only a few times. The chain recombines TRBV2 with TRBJ2-1; D is perhaps TRBD1 (6 bases). The V end lost 6 bases, the J end lost 10 bases, and 16 bases lay between the germline ends. The CDR3 runs 13 residues. The germline CDR1 and CDR2 sequences are SNHLY and FYNNEI. The CDR3 protein is CASRDPHRDEQFF. The CDR3 DNA sequence: TGTGCCAGCAGAGACCCCCACAGGGACGAGCAGTTCTTC. The full variable domain, in which reference TRBV2 and TRBJ2-1 provide the parts outside the CDR3, is EPEVTQTPSHQVTQMGQEVILRCVPISNHLYFYWYRQILGQKVEFLVSFYNNEISEKSEIFDDQFSVERPDGSNFTLKIRSTKLEDSAMYFCASRDPHRDEQFFGPGTRLTVL.

CDR3 sequence: CASSFLASGGGGDTQYF. Written as DNA, the CDR3 is TGTGCCAGCAGTTTTCTGGCTAGCGGAGGGGGGGGAGATACGCAGTATTTT. V gene TRBV27 combines with J gene TRBJ2-3, with D tentatively TRBD2 (7 bases). The V end lost 3 bases, the J end lost 5 bases, and 21 bases lay between the germline ends. The germline CDR1 and CDR2 sequences are MNHEY and SMNVEV (reference sequence). There are 17 residues in the CDR3.

In the case of this clone: The junction does not match germline at one end; this may be a read error. Other nucleotide sequences in the sample specify the same CDR3. V and J are TRBV30 and TRBJ2-7; possibly TRBD2 for D (6 bases). The CDR3 covers 15 residues. The germline gives CDR1 GTSNPN, CDR2 SVGIG (reference sequence). The CDR3, as DNA: TGTGCTTGGAGGGAATACAACAGCCAGCCCTACGAGCAGTACTTC. It yields the protein CAWREYNSQPYEQYF.

The chain joins TRBV11-2 to TRBJ1-5, with 8 bases identical to TRBD1. V lost 5 bases and J lost 0; bases outside the gene matches: 9. Germline values: CDR1 SGHAT, CDR2 FQNNGV. The CDR3 extends over 17 amino acids. CDR3 in DNA: TGTGCCAGCAGCCCGAAGGGACAGGCCTATAGCAATCAGCCCCAGCATTTT. Translating gives CASSPKGQAYSNQPQHF.

This clone was picked up one time. This rearrangement joins TRBV28 to TRBJ1-3; no firm D call. Trimming took 8 bases from V and 2 from J, leaving 16 bases between them. The CDR3 extends over 15 amino acids. Germline V gene sequence: CDR1 MDHEN, CDR2 SYDVKM. The CDR3: CASHSSGAPGNTIYF. The CDR3 bases are TGTGCCAGCCACTCCTCAGGTGCCCCTGGAAACACCATATATTTT.

V gene TRBV6-5 combines with J gene TRBJ2-7, with 9 bases aligning to TRBD1. Germline assignment: CDR1 MNHEY and CDR2 SVGAGI. This CDR3 contains 12 residues. Trimming at V came to 6 bases and at J to 7 bases, leaving 4 bases not matched to a gene. The CDR3 reads CASRTGGWEQYF. The CDR3, as DNA: TGTGCCAGCAGGACAGGGGGATGGGAGCAGTACTTC.

The chain is built from TRBV5-1 and TRBJ2-4, with 7 bases identical to TRBD1. The CDR3 loop spans 13 amino acids. Germline V gives CDR1 SGHRS, CDR2 YFSETQ. The V gene end was trimmed by 4 bases and the J gene end by 5 bases; junction bases not matched to a gene: 3. CDR3 residues: CASSLQGENIQYF. The CDR3 DNA is TGCGCCAGCAGCCTCCAGGGGGAAAACATTCAGTACTTC.

In this sample, this clone turned up once. The chain joins TRBV28 to TRBJ2-5; TRBD2 aligns across 9 bases. Germline lookup yields CDR1 MDHEN and CDR2 SYDVKM. The CDR3 covers 16 residues. After removal of 7 bases from V and 5 bases from J, the junction contained 14 bases not matched to a gene. In nucleotides, the CDR3 is TGTGCCAGCACCATCGGGGCTAGCGGGATCCGGGAGACCCAGTACTTC. It yields the protein CASTIGASGIRETQYF.

The chain couples TRBV6-1 to TRBJ2-5, with 8 bases identical to TRBD1. Germline V gene sequence: CDR1 MNHNS, CDR2 SASEGT. Losses at the gene ends were 7 bases for V and 7 bases for J; bases not matched to a gene: 11. The CDR3 is made up of 14 amino acids. CDR3 sequence reads: CASKGDRTAVTQYF. The CDR3 DNA follows: TGTGCCAGCAAAGGGGACAGGACCGCGGTGACCCAGTACTTC.

This clone has only one observation. This chain uses TRBV6-1 with TRBJ1-2; D is perhaps TRBD1 (5 bases). This CDR3 contains 14 residues. Per the germline V gene, CDR1 is MNHNS and CDR2 is SASEGT. V was pared by 4 bases and J by 4 bases, with 13 bases between. The CDR3 DNA follows: TGTGCCAGCAGTGGCGACAGCAGCACCTATGGCTACACCTTC. It translates to CASSGDSSTYGYTF.

This clone appeared once. This chain joins TRBV5-1 and TRBJ1-1; weak D call: TRBD1 (6 bases). The V gene's germline CDR1 is SGHRS and CDR2 YFSETQ. The CDR3 runs to 14 residues. V was trimmed by 2 bases and J by 7 bases, leaving 15 bases between them. The CDR3 sequence: CASSLLGQPNEAFF. The CDR3 region has the DNA TGCGCCAGCAGCTTACTTGGACAGCCTAATGAAGCTTTCTTT.

V is TRBV6-5 and J is TRBJ1-1; 8 bases fit TRBD1. This CDR3 contains 13 residues. Germline CDR1 is MNHEY and CDR2 is SVGAGI. Germline trimming cut 6 bases from V and 7 bases from J; bases unmatched to any gene: 7. The CDR3 nucleotides read TGTGCCAGCAGCCCAGGGGGCGAAATTGAAGCTTTCTTT. It yields the protein CASSPGGEIEAFF.

V and J are TRBV2 and TRBJ2-7; 8 nucleotides line up with TRBD2. Trimming at V came to 7 bases and at J to 1 base, leaving 9 bases not matched to a gene. Germline values: CDR1 SNHLY, CDR2 FYNNEI. The CDR3 loop spans 15 amino acids. DNA for the CDR3: TGTGCCAGCACTCGGGAGGGGTACCCGTCCTACGAGCAGTACTTC. It codes for CASTREGYPSYEQYF.

The V gene is TRBV29-1, the J gene TRBJ2-3; no definite D call. Germline V CDR1 and CDR2: SQVTM, ANQGSEA. The CDR3 totals 12 residues. The V end was cut by 2 bases, the J end by 2 bases, with 5 bases between. The CDR3 DNA reads TGCAGCGTTGAATCAAACACAGATACGCAGTATTTT. Amino acid sequence: CSVESNTDTQYF.

The sample holds a few counts of this clone. The V and J genes are TRBV5-1 and TRBJ1-1, with D perhaps matching TRBD1 (6 bases). The germline CDR1 and CDR2 sequences are SGHRS and YFSETQ. The CDR3 has 16 residues. Trimming cost V 2 bases and J 1 base, with 15 bases left between them. CDR3 in amino acids: CASSFGQGLANTEAFF. The CDR3 DNA reads TGCGCCAGCAGCTTTGGGCAGGGGTTAGCGAACACTGAAGCTTTCTTT.